This TCR beta chain originates from a study of CD8 T cells in ankylosing spondylitis. This clonotype was recorded many times. TCRdb analysed the 5' RACE reads with MiXCR anew, one entry per CDR3 protein. This sample has around 130,000 distinct CDR3 sequences, with over 6% found just once. The receptor comes from a male donor with ankylosing spondylitis or in good health (not recorded which). Sequencing was performed on blood, either unsorted or a sorted T cell fraction (not recorded which).

The CDR3, as DNA: TGTGCCAGCAGCCCATCAGGACGGAATCAGCCCCAGCATTTT. The encoded protein is CASSPSGRNQPQHF. The J gene is TRBJ1-5, the V gene TRBV7-2; D is undetermined. CDR3 length: 14 amino acids. V was shortened by 5 bases and J by 4 bases, with 12 bases between the two germline ends. Germline V gene lookup returns CDR1 SGHTA and CDR2 FQGNSA.